This T cell receptor (beta chain) comes out of a study of shared clonotypes between healthy human individuals. Trimming took off 1 base at V and 1 base at J, with 12 bases between the two ends. Germline assignment: CDR1 SGHNT and CDR2 YENEEA. The CDR3 totals 16 residues. Sequencing used immunoSEQ multiplex PCR; TCRdb keeps in-frame clones, though not all of them. The sample yields some 790,000 clones, approximately 77% seen once. Sequencing was done on a sample of memory CD4+ T cells sorted from blood. Specified subset: CD45RA-negative fraction. The chain combines TRBV11-3 with TRBJ2-3; D is possibly TRBD1 (5 bases). This TCR was recovered from a woman aged 25 to 39 in good health. The CDR3 is CASSLGQGEGTDTQYF. Here the CDR3 DNA reads TGTGCCAGCAGCTTAGGCCAGGGCGAGGGCACAGATACGCAGTATTTT.